The subject of this entry is one T cell receptor beta chain. Its antigen is currently unknown. Germline CDR1 is MDHEN and CDR2 is SYDVKM. The CDR3 is 12 amino acids. V trimming: 5 bases; J trimming: 14 bases; junction bases outside the gene matches: 8. The record originates from a study of cytomegalovirus exposure and HLA in healthy donors. Overall study: From HLA-typed donors, an early data release held approximately 85 million unique TCRs.

Findings of the study overall: Prior analysis indicated that the majority of TCR beta V segments exhibited productivity approximately 90% or approximately 30% of the time. With later analysis, a missense DCLRE1C variant became linked to TCR beta V- and J-gene trimming.

The study ran its PCR with 60 Vbeta and 13 Jbeta primers. Here immunoSEQ multiplex PCR was the method, and the copy in TCRdb shows in-frame clones only, minus some. This sample's table has roughly 62,000 clones. The chain combines TRBV28 with TRBJ2-4; 8 bases match TRBD1. The sequencing sample was made of PBMCs. The TCR sequence derives from a male donor in good health and CMV-seronegative. The CDR3 reads CASSLRQGTEYF. Here the CDR3 DNA reads TGTGCCAGCAGTCTCAGACAGGGGACTGAGTACTTC.